This entry features one T cell receptor beta chain sequence. Its antigen has not been determined. It has no much larger one-base neighbor in the sample; base qualities were not kept. The collaborating institutions used their own protocols to collect whole blood in K2EDTA tubes. Collaborator samples were shipped for TCRbeta analysis as frozen whole blood, isolated PBMCs, or DNA extracted from either sample type. The immunoSEQ Assay, a bias-controlled multiplex PCR, was used to amplify TCRbeta CDR3 regions from genomic DNA. On the study's bioinformatics: The number of nucleated cells in each sample was estimated by amplification of reference gene primers within the assay. To quantify the absolute abundance of each unique TCRbeta CDR3 rearrangement, sequence reads were collapsed and filtered. Productive Simpson clonality was computed per sample as the square root of Simpson's diversity index over productive rearrangements. Sourced from immuneACCESS, this table was stored by TCRdb with only in-frame sequences that have V and J called. A share of the clones is absent; for the studies checked, an unresolved V gene accounts for under half, and the remainder has no known explanation. V and J calls and clone size are copied from that table; D and trimming were computed from the DNA. Recorded for this sample are 45,000 to 70,000 clones; around 70% of them occurred a single time. The top ten hold less than 20% of the sample.

These data belong to a study of blood T cell repertoires in COVID-19 (TCRdb year 2020). Study-wide context: The collaborator samples originated in the United States, Italy and Spain and spanned the acute and convalescent phases of COVID-19. The prospective study material was composed of cDNA or gDNA derived from T cells, B-cell-depleted T cells, or PBMCs. The dataset comprised deeply sampled blood TCRbeta repertoires from subjects exposed to, actively infected with, or recovered from COVID-19. The repertoires were released in a freely available public database meant as a resource for research on the immune response to SARS-CoV-2. The samples were drawn from the first 160 participants of the ongoing ImmuneRACE study and from over 950 subjects provided by 6 global collaborators. A de-identified subject ID, COVID-19 status, age in years and sex were almost always included in the sample metadata. HLA class I and class II types, where available, came from metadata supplied by the sample provider rather than from assay-based typing. What the authors observed across the whole study: The amount of clinical and demographic metadata varied by source and participant and was provided uncurated.

The sequence was obtained from a woman in her fifties or sixties with active or convalescent COVID-19. What was sequenced was peripheral blood.

DNA sequence: TGTGCCAGTTGGACAGGGGTACGGAACACTGAAGCTTTCTTT. This gives the protein CASWTGVRNTEAFF. This chain is built from TRBV6-5 and TRBJ1-1, with 9 bases matching TRBD1. The cysteine opens and the phenylalanine closes a CDR3 of 14 amino acids. The read is trimmed to its CDR3 DNA, 42 bases read in frame from base 1. V trim: 9 bases; J trim: 1 base; unmatched bases: 6. The germline V gene supplies CDR1 MNHEY and CDR2 SVGAGI.